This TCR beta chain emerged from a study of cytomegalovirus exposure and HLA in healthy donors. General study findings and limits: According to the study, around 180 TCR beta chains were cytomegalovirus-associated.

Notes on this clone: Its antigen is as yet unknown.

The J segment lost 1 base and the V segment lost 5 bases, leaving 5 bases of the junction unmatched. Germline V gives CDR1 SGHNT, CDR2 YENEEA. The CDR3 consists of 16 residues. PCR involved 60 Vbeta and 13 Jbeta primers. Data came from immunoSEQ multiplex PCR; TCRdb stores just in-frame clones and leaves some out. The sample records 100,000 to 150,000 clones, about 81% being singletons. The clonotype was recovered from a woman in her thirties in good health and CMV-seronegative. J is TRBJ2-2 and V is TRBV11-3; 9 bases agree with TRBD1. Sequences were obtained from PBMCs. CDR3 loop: CASSPGQGRNTGELFF. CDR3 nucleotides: TGTGCCAGCAGCCCCGGACAGGGGCGGAACACCGGGGAGCTGTTTTTT.